This is a list of T cell receptor beta chains from one sample in a study of blood T cell repertoires in COVID-19. Repertoires were generated with immunoSEQ multiplex PCR, while TCRdb's copy carries only in-frame clones and drops some. The top ten hold roughly 2.3% of the sample, which has a few hundred thousand clones, 70% to 90% seen once. Specimen: PBMCs or T cells enriched from blood (not recorded which). Receptors were obtained from a middle-aged woman with acute COVID-19. Each CDR3 is given with its conserved first and last residue. The D gene is left open where the match is weak. Size is omitted from some rows. Given values are once, few, many or a class for expanded clones.

J | D | V | size | DNA | CDR3
TRBJ2-4 | NA | TRBV12-2 | NA | TGTGCAAGTCGCTTAGTGGGGGGCCTAGCGGGAGCCAAAAACATTCAGTACTTC | CASRLVGGLAGAKNIQYF
TRBJ2-5 | TRBD2 | TRBV4-2 | NA | TGTGCCAGCAGCCAAGATGCTCTAGCGGGGGGGCCGACCCAGTACTTC | CASSQDALAGGPTQYF
TRBJ1-5 | NA | TRBV5-6 | NA | TGTGCCAGCAGCTTTAAGCCCCAGCATTTT | CASSFKPQHF
TRBJ1-1 | NA | TRBV20-1 | NA | TGCAGTGCTAGTAAGAGGAACATGGCCGGGGGGAAGAACACTGAAGCTTTCTTT | CSASKRNMAGGKNTEAFF
TRBJ2-5 | TRBD1 | TRBV9 | once | TGTGCCAGCAGCGTCAACAGGGGTCATGAGACCCAGTACTTC | CASSVNRGHETQYF
TRBJ1-1 | NA | TRBV6-5 | NA | TGTGCCAGCAGTACGCAGCGAGGAAACACTGAAGCTTTCTTT | CASSTQRGNTEAFF
TRBJ1-6 | NA | TRBV7-9 | NA | TGTGCCAGCAGCTGGGAGGAAACGCGTTCACCCCTCCACTTT | CASSWEETRSPLHF
TRBJ2-1 | NA | TRBV24-1 | once | TGTGCCACCGGAGATGGGGCTAGGCAGTTCTTC | CATGDGARQFF
TRBJ1-4 | TRBD1 | TRBV7-9 | few | TGTGCCAGCAGCTTGCCCCCGGGGACAGGGGATGAAAAACTGTTTTTT | CASSLPPGTGDEKLFF
TRBJ2-1 | NA | TRBV5-1 | NA | TGCGCCAGCAGCAAAGGGACTCTCCTAGGTGAGCAGTTCTTC | CASSKGTLLGEQFF
TRBJ2-3 | NA | TRBV6-5 | NA | TGTGCCAGCAGTTATACAACCTCTAGCACAGATACGCAGTATTTT | CASSYTTSSTDTQYF
TRBJ1-5 | TRBD1 | TRBV6-2/TRBV6-3 | once | TGTGCCAGCAGTCTACAGGGGTTGAGCAATCAGCCCCAGCATTTT | CASSLQGLSNQPQHF
TRBJ2-5 | TRBD2 | TRBV19 | NA | TGTGCCAGTAGTATATATAGCGGGACAGAGACCCAGTACTTC | CASSIYSGTETQYF
TRBJ2-3 | NA | TRBV7-9 | few | TGTGCCAGCACCCGAGGAGAGCGGCCCACAGATACGCAGTATTTT | CASTRGERPTDTQYF
TRBJ2-6 | NA | TRBV25-1 | NA | TGTGCCAGCAGTCTAGAAGCAGAGGACTCTGGGGCCAACGTCCTGACTTTC | CASSLEAEDSGANVLTF
TRBJ1-2 | TRBD1 | TRBV29-1 | NA | TGCAGCGTTTTACAGGGGGCGGACAGTTATGGCTACACCTTC | CSVLQGADSYGYTF
TRBJ1-5 | NA | TRBV5-1 | NA | TGCGCCAGCAGCTTGGTTCCAGATAGCAATCAGTCCCAGCATTTT | CASSLVPDSNQSQHF
TRBJ1-1 | NA | TRBV29-1 | NA | TGCAGCGGGACAACGAACACTGAAGCTTTCTTT | CSGTTNTEAFF
TRBJ2-3 | NA | TRBV4-2 | NA | TGTGCCAGCAGCCACGAACCCCGGACTCAGGATACGCAGTATTTT | CASSHEPRTQDTQYF
TRBJ1-1 | NA | TRBV14 | NA | TGTGCCAGCAGCCAAGATCTACCAGGGGCCGGCGACACTGAAGCTTTCTTT | CASSQDLPGAGDTEAFF
TRBJ1-1 | NA | TRBV29-1 | few | TGCAGCGCTCACAGGGCGGCGAACACTGAAGCTTTCTTT | CSAHRAANTEAFF
TRBJ2-1 | NA | TRBV15 | once | TGTGCCACCAGCGGCGCGGGTGGCTACAATGAGCAGTTCTTC | CATSGAGGYNEQFF
TRBJ2-3 | NA | TRBV4-3 | NA | TGCGCCAGCAGCCAAGATGTAGGCGGGGTATACACAGATACGCAGTATTTT | CASSQDVGGVYTDTQYF
TRBJ1-1 | NA | TRBV29-1 | NA | TGCAGCGTTGAAGGGAGGATGAACACTGAAGCTTTCTTT | CSVEGRMNTEAFF
TRBJ1-2 | NA | TRBV30 | NA | TGTGCCTGGAGTCCAGGGGTAGGCTACACCTTC | CAWSPGVGYTF
TRBJ2-3 | NA | TRBV6-1 | NA | TGTGCCAGCAGTGAGTTAGCCTGGGTAGAACCCACAGATACGCAGTATTTT | CASSELAWVEPTDTQYF
TRBJ2-7 | TRBD2 | TRBV11-2 | NA | TGTGCCAGCAGCTTAGGAGCGGGGTCCCCCTACGAGCAGTACTTC | CASSLGAGSPYEQYF
TRBJ2-5 | NA | TRBV5-6 | NA | TGTGCCAGCAGCCTACGGACTTACGAAGAGACCCAGTACTTC | CASSLRTYEETQYF
TRBJ2-2 | NA | TRBV18 | NA | TGTGCCAGCTCACCCCGCAGGGGCGACACCGGGGAGCTGTTTTTT | CASSPRRGDTGELFF
TRBJ2-2 | TRBD2 | TRBV5-4 | once | TGTGCCAGCAGCAGCCTAGCGGGGGGGCACGCCGGGGAGCTGTTTTTT | CASSSLAGGHAGELFF
TRBJ1-5 | NA | TRBV27 | NA | TGTGCCAGCAGTACTCAACAGGGCGATCAGCCCCAGCATTTT | CASSTQQGDQPQHF
TRBJ2-3 | TRBD2 | TRBV24-1 | NA | TGTGCCACCAGTGACCCCGGTAGCGGGAGGGTCACAGATACGCAGTATTTT | CATSDPGSGRVTDTQYF
TRBJ2-1 | TRBD1 | TRBV27 | few | TGTGCCAGCAGTTTCGGGGCGGGGACAGGGCCTTACAATGAGCAGTTCTTC | CASSFGAGTGPYNEQFF
TRBJ1-5 | TRBD1 | TRBV7-2 | NA | TGTGCCAGCAGCGAACAGGGGGCGGAGGGACAGCCCCAGCATTTT | CASSEQGAEGQPQHF
TRBJ2-5 | TRBD1 | TRBV18 | NA | TGTGCCAGCTCACCCCTGGGACAGGGGACCACGCAAGAGACCCAGTACTTC | CASSPLGQGTTQETQYF
TRBJ1-4 | NA | TRBV5-1 | NA | TGCGCCAGCAGCTCGGACAATGGTGAAAAACTGTTTTTT | CASSSDNGEKLFF
TRBJ2-1 | TRBD2 | TRBV7-9 | once | TGTGCCAGCAGCTCCGGGACTAGAAACAATGAGCAGTTCTTC | CASSSGTRNNEQFF
TRBJ2-7 | TRBD2 | TRBV9 | NA | TGTGCCAGCAGCGTGAGCGGGGGGTTCTCCTACGAGCAGTACTTC | CASSVSGGFSYEQYF
TRBJ1-1 | TRBD1 | TRBV6-4 | NA | TGTGCCAGCAGAAGCAGGGGGCTGGGAAACACTGAAGCTTTCTTT | CASRSRGLGNTEAFF
TRBJ2-5 | TRBD1 | TRBV5-1 | NA | TGCGCCAGCAGCTCAACAGGGGCAGGGGAGACCCAGTACTTC | CASSSTGAGETQYF
TRBJ2-7 | TRBD2 | TRBV7-2 | few | TGTGCCAGCAGCTTGCTGGGACTAGCGGGGGGATACGAGCAGTACTTC | CASSLLGLAGGYEQYF
TRBJ2-3 | NA | TRBV18 | NA | TGTGCCAGCTCACCACCGGCCACAACAGATACGCAGTATTTT | CASSPPATTDTQYF